This T cell receptor (beta chain) was identified in a study of shared T cell receptors in the human thymus. Generated by immunoSEQ multiplex PCR, the TCRdb table keeps only in-frame clones and is missing some. The sample shows about 380,000 clones, just under 95% of them seen only once. Deletions cut 5 bases from V and 8 bases from J, with 21 bases between. Germline values: CDR1 SGHAT, CDR2 FQNNGV. This CDR3 has 16 amino acids. This sequence was found in a human donor. This chain uses TRBV11-2 with TRBJ2-2, with D possibly being TRBD1 or TRBD2 (6 bases each). The material sequenced was thymocytes. The CDR3: CASSRKGGQGYGELFF. In DNA, the CDR3 is TGTGCCAGCAGCCGTAAGGGGGGCCAGGGATATGGGGAGCTGTTTTTT. The whole variable domain, remainder taken from reference TRBV11-2 and TRBJ2-2, is EAGVAQSPRYKIIEKRQSVAFWCNPISGHATLYWYQQILGQGPKLLIQFQNNGVVDDSQLPKDRFSAERLKGVDSTLKIQPAKLEDSAVYLCASSRKGGQGYGELFFGEGSRLTVL.